This T cell receptor (beta chain) was captured by sequencing in a study of cytomegalovirus exposure and HLA in healthy donors. The wider study: An analysis done earlier identified about 120 million unique TCR beta sequences from about 179 million T cells. Unique TCRs numbering approximately 80 million, obtained from HLA-typed donors, made up an early data release. Findings and limits, study-wide: In an earlier analysis, in roughly 600 donors, most V segments appeared productive either ~87% or ~30% of the time.

The PCR had 60 Vbeta and 13 Jbeta primers. Only in-frame clones appear in the TCRdb table, and some are missing; sequencing was by immunoSEQ multiplex PCR. The sample records 200,000 or so clones, approximately 84% being singletons. To note about this clone: Its specificity is unknown.

The sequence was obtained from a young woman in good health and CMV-seropositive. Sequenced input: PBMCs.

The CDR3 DNA sequence: TGCGCCAGCAGCCCCCAGAGGTTGGAAAAACTGTTTTTT. Its protein is CASSPQRLEKLFF. J is TRBJ1-4 and V is TRBV4-3; D ambiguous. The V end lost 4 bases, the J end lost 8 bases, and 11 bases lay between the germline ends. Germline CDR1 reads LGHNA; CDR2 reads YSLEER. This CDR3 region has 13 residues.